The rows below give T cell receptor beta chains drawn from one sample of a study of OX40 agonist ivuxolimab in advanced cancers. TCRdb's table, derived via immunoSEQ multiplex PCR, lists solely in-frame clones and lacks some. The table records around 99,000 clones, 90% of them present only once. This material consisted of CD4+ or CD8+ T cells sorted from blood, taken in a trial of the OX40 agonist ivuxolimab. The receptors originated from an adult with an advanced solid tumor such as melanoma, head and neck, liver or kidney cancer. CDR3s include the opening cysteine and the closing phenylalanine or tryptophan. D genes are given only for firm matches. A row's size may be missing; if present it is once, few, many or a size class.

v_call	d_call	clone_size	j_call	cdr3_aa	cdr3_nt
TRBV5-1	.	.	TRBJ2-5	CASSLLGAPGETQYF	TGCGCCAGCAGCTTGTTGGGCGCCCCCGGAGAGACCCAGTACTTC
TRBV6-5	.	once	TRBJ2-3	CASSYSGPNGGTQYF	TGTGCCAGCAGTTACTCGGGCCCGAACGGGGGTACGCAGTATTTT
TRBV28	.	few	TRBJ1-5	CASSPDQPQHF	TGTGCCAGCAGTCCCGATCAGCCCCAGCATTTT
TRBV10-3	TRBD2	once	TRBJ2-3	CAISESSGRGTDTQYF	TGTGCCATCAGTGAGTCTAGCGGGAGAGGCACAGATACGCAGTATTTT
TRBV7-7	.	.	TRBJ2-7	CASSLEHTGFREQYF	TGTGCCAGCAGCTTAGAACATACAGGGTTCCGCGAGCAGTACTTC
TRBV11-2	TRBD2	.	TRBJ2-1	CASSHKRLAGGSNEQFF	TGTGCCAGCAGCCACAAAAGGCTAGCGGGAGGGTCGAATGAGCAGTTCTTC
TRBV18	.	.	TRBJ1-1	CASTLGTTNTEAFF	TGTGCCAGCACCCTAGGGACAACGAACACTGAAGCTTTCTTT
TRBV2	.	.	TRBJ2-1	CASRGPWNEQFF	TGTGCCAGCAGGGGCCCGTGGAATGAGCAGTTCTTC
TRBV4-2	.	.	TRBJ2-2	CASSHPMGGELFF	TGTGCCAGCAGCCACCCGATGGGCGGGGAGCTGTTTTTT
TRBV4-1	.	.	TRBJ2-1	CASSQESLAKNNEQFF	TGCGCCAGCAGCCAAGAATCCCTAGCAAAGAACAATGAGCAGTTCTTC
TRBV19	.	.	TRBJ1-5	CASSMWRSNQPQHF	TGTGCCAGTAGTATGTGGAGAAGCAATCAGCCCCAGCATTTT
TRBV4-1	TRBD1	once	TRBJ2-2	CASSPRTGGINTGELFF	TGCGCCAGCAGCCCGAGGACAGGGGGGATCAACACCGGGGAGCTGTTTTTT
TRBV18	.	.	TRBJ2-1	CASSPPSLGGWAYNEQFF	TGTGCCAGCTCACCACCGTCACTCGGGGGTTGGGCCTACAATGAGCAGTTCTTC
TRBV6-6	.	once	TRBJ1-1	CASSAVGVTEAFF	TGTGCCAGCAGTGCGGTGGGGGTCACTGAAGCTTTCTTT
TRBV28	.	few	TRBJ1-5	CASSSLQGGSNQPQHF	TGTGCCAGCAGTTCCCTCCAGGGTGGGAGCAATCAGCCCCAGCATTTT
TRBV5-1	.	.	TRBJ1-2	CASSVTGDEGYTF	TGCGCCAGCAGCGTCACAGGTGACGAAGGCTACACCTTC
TRBV5-1	.	.	TRBJ2-5	CASSGGGTEETQYF	TGCGCCAGCAGCGGCGGGGGGACAGAAGAGACCCAGTACTTC
TRBV18	.	.	TRBJ1-2	CASSPGQNNYGYTF	TGTGCCAGCTCACCAGGGCAGAATAACTATGGCTACACCTTC
TRBV21-1	.	.	TRBJ1-1	CASSTDLVRQGRNLNTEAFF	TGTGCCAGCAGCACCGACTTGGTCCGGCAGGGCCGAAACCTGAACACTGAAGCTTTCTTT
TRBV4-2	TRBD1	.	TRBJ2-3	CASSQDNPGTGFLGTQYF	TGTGCCAGCAGCCAAGACAACCCGGGGACAGGGTTCCTGGGGACGCAGTATTTT
TRBV10-2	TRBD1	.	TRBJ1-6	CASSESFRGRSYNSPLHF	TGCGCCAGCAGTGAGTCGTTTAGGGGGCGCTCCTATAATTCACCCCTCCACTTT
TRBV4-1	.	.	TRBJ2-7	CASSQDRWTRSSYEQYF	TGCGCCAGCAGCCAAGATCGTTGGACCCGCAGCTCCTACGAGCAGTACTTC
TRBV6-1	.	.	TRBJ2-2	CASSGGLPPGELFF	TGTGCCAGCAGTGGGGGACTGCCTCCCGGGGAGCTGTTTTTT
TRBV7-9	.	.	TRBJ2-7	CASSFGQPSPSYEQYF	TGTGCCAGCAGCTTCGGGCAGCCCTCCCCCTCCTACGAGCAGTACTTC
TRBV21-1	.	.	TRBJ1-5	CASSNPPNIHSNQPQHF	TGTGCCAGCAGCAACCCCCCCAATATTCATAGCAATCAGCCCCAGCATTTT
TRBV25-1	.	few	TRBJ1-1	CASTQPGRAEAFF	TGTGCCAGCACTCAACCAGGCAGGGCTGAAGCTTTCTTT
TRBV5-1	.	.	TRBJ2-2	CASSRDTTGELFF	TGCGCCAGCAGCCGGGACACTACCGGGGAGCTGTTTTTT
TRBV19	TRBD1	.	TRBJ1-5	CASKATGRGQPQHF	TGTGCCAGTAAGGCGACAGGGAGGGGTCAGCCCCAGCATTTT